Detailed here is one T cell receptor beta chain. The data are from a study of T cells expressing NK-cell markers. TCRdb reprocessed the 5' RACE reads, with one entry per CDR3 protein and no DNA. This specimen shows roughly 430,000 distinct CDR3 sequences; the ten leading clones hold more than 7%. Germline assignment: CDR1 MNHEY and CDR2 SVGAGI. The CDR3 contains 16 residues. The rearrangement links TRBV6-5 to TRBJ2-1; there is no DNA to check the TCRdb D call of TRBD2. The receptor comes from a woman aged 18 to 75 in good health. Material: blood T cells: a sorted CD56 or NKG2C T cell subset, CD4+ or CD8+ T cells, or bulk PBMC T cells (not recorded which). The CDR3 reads CASSSRGAGGGNEQFF.